The text below deals with one TCR beta chain. Its antigen is not identified. This entry belongs to a study of cytomegalovirus exposure and HLA in healthy donors. Regarding donors, all were healthy bone marrow donors. The study, taken as a whole, reports: For most TCR beta V segments, an earlier analysis put the productive rate at about 87% or about 30% of the time.

In the PCR, 60 Vbeta and 13 Jbeta primers were used. Profiling relied on immunoSEQ multiplex PCR, and the TCRdb table lists in-frame clones only, not all of them. Of about 170,000 clones listed, about four fifths are singletons. The CDR3 is 15 residues long. Germline CDR1 reads LNHDA; CDR2 reads SQIVND (reference sequence). The V and J ends lost 7 bases and 2 bases, in that order; junction bases with no gene match: 7. This clonotype originated in a male donor in good health and CMV-seronegative. V gene TRBV19 combines with J gene TRBJ2-7; 11 bases are a match to TRBD2. The sample comprised PBMCs. Here the CDR3 reads CASNRVAGGTYEQYF. In DNA, the CDR3 is TGTGCCAGTAATAGGGTAGCGGGGGGGACCTACGAGCAGTACTTC.